Sequencing of this TCR beta chain was carried out in a study of blood T cell repertoires in COVID-19. On the study more broadly: Samples came from the United States, Italy and Spain, spanning acute and convalescent COVID-19. PBMCs, B-cell-depleted T cells, or T cells provided the cDNA or gDNA that made up the material.

As handled by the study authors: Amplification of reference gene primers provided the estimated nucleated cell counts. Method: immunoSEQ multiplex PCR; TCRdb's copy keeps in-frame clones and lacks some. Clone size and the V and J calls come from that table; the DNA yielded D and trimming. The sample gives approximately 240,000 clones, around 84% of which show up once; 15% to 20% is in the top ten. The germline CDR1 and CDR2 sequences are SGHTA and FQGNSA. The trim removed 2 bases at V and 2 bases at J, leaving 6 bases unmatched. The CDR3 covers 18 residues. The TCR was taken from a woman at least 80 years old with active or convalescent COVID-19. This sequence joins TRBV7-2 and TRBJ2-3; TRBD2 matches 14 bases. Material for sequencing was peripheral blood. The CDR3 DNA reads as TGTGCCAGCAGCTTAATGAGACTAGCGGGGGGGAACACAGATACGCAGTATTTT. This gives the protein CASSLMRLAGGNTDTQYF.